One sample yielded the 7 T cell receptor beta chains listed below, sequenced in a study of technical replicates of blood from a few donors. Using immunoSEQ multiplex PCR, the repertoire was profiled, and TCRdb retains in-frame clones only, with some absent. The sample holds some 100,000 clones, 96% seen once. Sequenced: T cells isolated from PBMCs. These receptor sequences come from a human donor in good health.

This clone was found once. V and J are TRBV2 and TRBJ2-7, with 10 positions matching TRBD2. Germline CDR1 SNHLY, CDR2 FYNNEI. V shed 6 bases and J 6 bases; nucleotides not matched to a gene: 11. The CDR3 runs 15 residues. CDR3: CASRGVSGRPGEQYF. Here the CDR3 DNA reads TGTGCCAGCAGGGGAGTTAGCGGGAGGCCCGGCGAGCAGTACTTC.

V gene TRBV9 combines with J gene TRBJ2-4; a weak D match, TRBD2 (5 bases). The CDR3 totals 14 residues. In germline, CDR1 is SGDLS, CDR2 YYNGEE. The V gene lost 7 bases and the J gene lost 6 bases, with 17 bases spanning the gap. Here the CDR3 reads CASAPTGLGNIQYF. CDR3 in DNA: TGTGCCAGCGCCCCCACGGGGTTAGGAAACATTCAGTACTTC. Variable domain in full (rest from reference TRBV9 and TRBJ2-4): DSGVTQTPKHLITATGQRVTLRCSPRSGDLSVYWYQQSLDQGLQFLIQYYNGEERAKGNILERFSAQQFPDLHSELNLSSLELGDSALYFCASAPTGLGNIQYFGAGTRLSVL.

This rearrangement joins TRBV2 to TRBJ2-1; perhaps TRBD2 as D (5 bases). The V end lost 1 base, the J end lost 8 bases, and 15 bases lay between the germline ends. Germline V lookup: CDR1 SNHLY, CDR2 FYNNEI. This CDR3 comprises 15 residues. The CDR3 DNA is TGTGCCAGCAGTGAAGGGGCCCGGGGTTCGTATGAGCAGTTCTTC. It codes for CASSEGARGSYEQFF.

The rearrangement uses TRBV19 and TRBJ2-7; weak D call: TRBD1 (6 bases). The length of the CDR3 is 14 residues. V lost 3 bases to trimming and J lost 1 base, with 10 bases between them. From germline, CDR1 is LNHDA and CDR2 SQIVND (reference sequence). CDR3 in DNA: TGTGCCAGTAGTATTGCAGGACAGTCCTACGAGCAGTACTTC. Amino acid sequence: CASSIAGQSYEQYF.

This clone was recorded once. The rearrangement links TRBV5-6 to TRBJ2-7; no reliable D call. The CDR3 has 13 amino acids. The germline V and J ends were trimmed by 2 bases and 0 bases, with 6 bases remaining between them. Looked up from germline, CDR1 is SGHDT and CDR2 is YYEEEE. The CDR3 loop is CASSFTGSYEQYF. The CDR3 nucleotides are TGTGCCAGCAGCTTTACGGGCTCCTACGAGCAGTACTTC.

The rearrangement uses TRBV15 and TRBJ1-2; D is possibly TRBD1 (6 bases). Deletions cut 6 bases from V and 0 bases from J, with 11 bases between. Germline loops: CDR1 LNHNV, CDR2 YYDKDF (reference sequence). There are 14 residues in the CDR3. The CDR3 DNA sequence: TGTGCCACCAGAGCGGGGGCGGCTAACTATGGCTACACCTTC. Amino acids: CATRAGAANYGYTF.

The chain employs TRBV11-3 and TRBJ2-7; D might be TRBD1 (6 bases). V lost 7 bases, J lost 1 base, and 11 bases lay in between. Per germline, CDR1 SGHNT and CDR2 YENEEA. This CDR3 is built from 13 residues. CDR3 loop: CASTSGHSYEQYF. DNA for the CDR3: TGTGCCAGCACCTCGGGACATTCCTACGAGCAGTACTTC.